This TCR beta chain is drawn from a study of T cell responses to AZD1222 COVID-19 vaccine. Some clones are missing from TCRdb's copy, which holds only in-frame ones; the method was immunoSEQ multiplex PCR. The sample yields about 120,000 clones, over 85% seen once. The CDR3 runs 15 residues. Trimming took 1 base from V and 5 from J; bases not matched to a gene: 8. In germline, CDR1 is GTSNPN, CDR2 SVGIG (reference sequence). With respect to this clone: Its antigen is not known.

Study observations and caveats: Spike as a whole was targeted by vaccine-associated CD4 TCRs, dominant at 160-218 and 743-854.

This receptor was obtained from an adult in good health. The sequences come from peripheral blood, collected on day 0 of AZD1222 vaccination. This chain joins TRBV30 and TRBJ2-5; TRBD2 matches 9 bases. This CDR3 is CAWSGNSGRIETQYF. The CDR3 coding sequence is TGTGCCTGGAGTGGTAATAGCGGGAGAATTGAGACCCAGTACTTC. Full variable domain (rest looked up from reference TRBV30 and TRBJ2-5): SQTIHQWPATLVQPVGSPLSLECTVEGTSNPNLYWYRQAAGRGLQLLFYSVGIGQISSEVPQNLSASRPQDRQFILSSKKLLLSDSGFYLCAWSGNSGRIETQYFGPGTRLLVL.